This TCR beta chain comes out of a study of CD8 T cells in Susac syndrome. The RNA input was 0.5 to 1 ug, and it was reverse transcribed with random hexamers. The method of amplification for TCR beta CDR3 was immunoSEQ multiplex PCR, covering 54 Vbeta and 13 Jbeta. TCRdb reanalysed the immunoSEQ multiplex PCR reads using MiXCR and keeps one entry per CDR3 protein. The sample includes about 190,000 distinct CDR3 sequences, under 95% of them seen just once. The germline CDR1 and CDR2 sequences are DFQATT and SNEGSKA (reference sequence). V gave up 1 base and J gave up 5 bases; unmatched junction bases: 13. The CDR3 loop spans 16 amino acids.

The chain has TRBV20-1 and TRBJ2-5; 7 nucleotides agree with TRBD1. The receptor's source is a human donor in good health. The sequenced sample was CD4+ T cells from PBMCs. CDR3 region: CSARGLVRGPGETQYF. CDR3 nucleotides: TGCAGTGCTAGAGGTCTCGTAAGGGGGCCGGGGGAGACCCAGTACTTC.